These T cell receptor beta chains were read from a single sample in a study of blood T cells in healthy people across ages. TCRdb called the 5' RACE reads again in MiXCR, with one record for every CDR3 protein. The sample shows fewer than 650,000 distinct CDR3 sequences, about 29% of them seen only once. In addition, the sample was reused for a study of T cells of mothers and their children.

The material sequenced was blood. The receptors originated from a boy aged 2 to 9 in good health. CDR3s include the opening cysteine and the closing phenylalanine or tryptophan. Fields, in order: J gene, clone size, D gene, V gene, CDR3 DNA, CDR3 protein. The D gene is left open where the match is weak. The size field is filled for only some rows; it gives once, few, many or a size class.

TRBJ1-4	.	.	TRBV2	TGTGCCAGCAGTGTGGGGGCGCGATCTGAACTGTTTTTT	CASSVGARSELFF
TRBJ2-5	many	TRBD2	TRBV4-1	TGCGCCAGCAGCCAAGATAGGGTAGCGGGGGGATTTGAGACCCAGTACTTC	CASSQDRVAGGFETQYF
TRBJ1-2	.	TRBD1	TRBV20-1	TGCAGTGCTAGCGTGACAGGGCATGGCTACACCTTC	CSASVTGHGYTF
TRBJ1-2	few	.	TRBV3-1	TGTGCCAGCACTCCCCGGGCTAACTATGGCTACACCTTC	CASTPRANYGYTF
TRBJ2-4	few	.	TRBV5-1	TGCGCCAGCAGCTTGGAGATACGTGGGGAGAGGCTAGCCAAAAACATTCAGTACTTC	CASSLEIRGERLAKNIQYF
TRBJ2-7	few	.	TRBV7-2	TGTGCCAGCAGCTTTACCTCTAGCTCCTACGAGCAGTACTTC	CASSFTSSSYEQYF
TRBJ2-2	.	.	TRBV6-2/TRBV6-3	TGTGCCAGCAGCCCTAGGACTTTTGGACTACTCGGGGAGCTGTTTTTT	CASSPRTFGLLGELFF
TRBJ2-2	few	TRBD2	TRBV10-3	TGTGCCATCAGGGGGACTAGCGGCCCGCATACCGGGGAGCTGTTTTTT	CAIRGTSGPHTGELFF
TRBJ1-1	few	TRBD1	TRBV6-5	TGTGCCAGCAGTTACGGGGACAGGGAGAACACTGAAGCTTTCTTT	CASSYGDRENTEAFF
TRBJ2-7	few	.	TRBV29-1	TGCAGCGTCATATGGGCGAGTTGGCCCCTCTACGAGCAGTACTTC	CSVIWASWPLYEQYF
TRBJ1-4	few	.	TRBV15	TGTGCCACCAGCAGGCCCGGGATCCAAAATGAAAAACTGTTTTTT	CATSRPGIQNEKLFF
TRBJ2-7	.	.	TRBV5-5	TGTGCCAGCAGCTTGGAACTCCCCAGGCGAGAGCAGTACTTC	CASSLELPRREQYF
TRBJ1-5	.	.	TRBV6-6	TGTGCCAGCAAAAGGGCTAATCAGCCCCAGCATTTT	CASKRANQPQHF
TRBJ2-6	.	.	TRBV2	TGTGCCAGCAGTGAAGGCGGGACTGGGGCCAACGTCCTGACTTTC	CASSEGGTGANVLTF
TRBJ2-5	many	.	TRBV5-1	TGTGCCAGCAGTCTGGACCGTGAGACCCAGTACTTC	CASSLDRETQYF
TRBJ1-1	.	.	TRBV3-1	TGTGCCAGCAGCCAAGTGGGGGTCGGAGACACTGAAGCTTTCTTT	CASSQVGVGDTEAFF
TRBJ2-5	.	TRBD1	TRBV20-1	TGCAGTGCTTTCTTCGGGACAGGGAGGGAGACCCAGTACTTC	CSAFFGTGRETQYF
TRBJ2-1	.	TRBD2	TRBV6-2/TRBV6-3	TGTGCCAGCAGTTACTCGAAGGGGACTAGCGGGAGACACAATGAGCAGTTCTTC	CASSYSKGTSGRHNEQFF
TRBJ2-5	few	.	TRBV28	TGTGCCAGCAGTTTAAGGGCAGGGGGGGAGACCCAGTACTTC	CASSLRAGGETQYF
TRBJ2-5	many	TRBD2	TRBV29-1	TGCAGCGTCCGTGGGACTAGCCAAGAGACCCAGTACTTC	CSVRGTSQETQYF
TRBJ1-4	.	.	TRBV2	TGTGCCAGCAGAGACACTTTTAAGGCGGCTAATGAAAAACTGTTTTTT	CASRDTFKAANEKLFF
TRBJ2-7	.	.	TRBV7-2	TGTGCCAGCAGCGCCGGGCTGTTAGAGTCCTACGAGCAGTACTTC	CASSAGLLESYEQYF
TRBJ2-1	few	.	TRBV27	TGTGCCAGCAGTCCCCGACGAGGGATGGACCAGTTCTTC	CASSPRRGMDQFF
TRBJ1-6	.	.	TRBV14	TGTGCCAGCAGCCCACAGGAAAATTCACCCCTCCACTTT	CASSPQENSPLHF
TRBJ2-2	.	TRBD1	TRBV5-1	TGCGCCAGCAGCATAAACAGGGGCTCCGGGGAGCTGTTTTTT	CASSINRGSGELFF
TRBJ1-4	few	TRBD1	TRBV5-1	TGCGCCAGCAGTATACAGGGGACTAATGAAAAACTGTTTTTT	CASSIQGTNEKLFF
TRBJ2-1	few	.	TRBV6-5	TGTGCCAGCAGCAAAGTGGGTGAGCAGTTCTTC	CASSKVGEQFF
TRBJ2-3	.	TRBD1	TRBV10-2	TGCGCCAGCAGTGGAGCTTACGGGACAGGGGCCACAGATACGCACTATTTT	CASSGAYGTGATDTHYF
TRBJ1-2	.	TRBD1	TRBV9	TGTGCCAGCAGCGTAGCTGGGACAGGGGGTTCCCATGGCTACACCTTC	CASSVAGTGGSHGYTF